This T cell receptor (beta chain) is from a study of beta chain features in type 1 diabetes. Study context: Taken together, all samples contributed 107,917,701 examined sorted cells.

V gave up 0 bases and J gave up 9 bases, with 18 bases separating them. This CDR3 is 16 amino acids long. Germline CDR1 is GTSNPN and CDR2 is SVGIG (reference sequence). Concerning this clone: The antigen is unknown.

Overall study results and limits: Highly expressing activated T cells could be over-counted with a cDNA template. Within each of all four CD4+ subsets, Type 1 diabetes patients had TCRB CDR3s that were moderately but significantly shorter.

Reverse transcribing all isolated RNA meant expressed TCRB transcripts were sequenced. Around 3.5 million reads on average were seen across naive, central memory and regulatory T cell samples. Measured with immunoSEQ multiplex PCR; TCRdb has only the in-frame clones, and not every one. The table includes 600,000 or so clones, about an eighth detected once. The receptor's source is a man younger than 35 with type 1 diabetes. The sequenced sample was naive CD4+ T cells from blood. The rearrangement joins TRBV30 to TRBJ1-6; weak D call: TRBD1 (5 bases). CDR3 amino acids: CAWSVLGGGLGSPLHF. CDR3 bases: TGTGCCTGGAGTGTACTTGGGGGGGGACTTGGTTCACCCCTCCACTTT.